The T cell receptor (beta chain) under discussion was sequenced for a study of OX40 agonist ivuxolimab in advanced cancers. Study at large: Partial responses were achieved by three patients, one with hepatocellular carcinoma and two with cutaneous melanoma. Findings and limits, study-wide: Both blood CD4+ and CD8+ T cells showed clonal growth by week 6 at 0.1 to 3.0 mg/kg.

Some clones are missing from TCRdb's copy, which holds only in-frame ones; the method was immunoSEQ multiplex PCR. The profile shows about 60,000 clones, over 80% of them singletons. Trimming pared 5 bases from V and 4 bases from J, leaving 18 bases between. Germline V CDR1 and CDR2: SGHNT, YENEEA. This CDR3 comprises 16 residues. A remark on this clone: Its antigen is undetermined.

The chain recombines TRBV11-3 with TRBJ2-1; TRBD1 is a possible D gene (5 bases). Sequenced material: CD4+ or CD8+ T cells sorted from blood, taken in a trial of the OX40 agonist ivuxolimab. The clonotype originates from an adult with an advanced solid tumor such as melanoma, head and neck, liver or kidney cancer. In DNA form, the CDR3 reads TGTGCCAGCAGCATCGGTGGTCAGGGCCTATACAATGAGCAGTTCTTC. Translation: CASSIGGQGLYNEQFF. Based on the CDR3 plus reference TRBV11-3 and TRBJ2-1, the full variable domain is EAGVVQSPRYKIIEKKQPVAFWCNPISGHNTLYWYLQNLGQGPELLIRYENEEAVDDSQLPKDRFSAERLKGVDSTLKIQPAELGDSAVYLCASSIGGQGLYNEQFFGPGTRLTVL.